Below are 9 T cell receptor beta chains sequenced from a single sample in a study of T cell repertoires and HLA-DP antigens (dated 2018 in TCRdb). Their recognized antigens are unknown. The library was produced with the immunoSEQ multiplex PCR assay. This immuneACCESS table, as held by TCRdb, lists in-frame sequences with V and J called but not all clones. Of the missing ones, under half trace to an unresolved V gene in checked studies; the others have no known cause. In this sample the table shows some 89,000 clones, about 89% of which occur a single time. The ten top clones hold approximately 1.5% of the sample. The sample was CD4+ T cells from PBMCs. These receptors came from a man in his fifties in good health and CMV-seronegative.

The CDR3 sequence is CASSTNRGLKGGYTF. In nucleotides, the CDR3 is TGTGCCAGCAGCACGAACAGGGGGCTAAAAGGGGGCTACACCTTC. The V gene is TRBV28, the J gene TRBJ1-2, with TRBD1 matching over 9 bases. J was trimmed by 8 bases and V by 6 bases; bases with no gene match: 13. This CDR3 has 15 residues. Looked up from germline, CDR1 is MDHEN and CDR2 is SYDVKM.

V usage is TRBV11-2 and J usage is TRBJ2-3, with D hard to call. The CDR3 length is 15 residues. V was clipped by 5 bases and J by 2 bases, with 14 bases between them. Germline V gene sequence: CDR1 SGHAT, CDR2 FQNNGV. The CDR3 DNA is TGTGCCAGCAGCACCCTTCAGGTTTCCACAGATACGCAGTATTTT. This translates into CASSTLQVSTDTQYF. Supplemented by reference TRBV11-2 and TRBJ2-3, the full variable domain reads EAGVAQSPRYKIIEKRQSVAFWCNPISGHATLYWYQQILGQGPKLLIQFQNNGVVDDSQLPKDRFSAERLKGVDSTLKIQPAKLEDSAVYLCASSTLQVSTDTQYFGPGTRLTVL.

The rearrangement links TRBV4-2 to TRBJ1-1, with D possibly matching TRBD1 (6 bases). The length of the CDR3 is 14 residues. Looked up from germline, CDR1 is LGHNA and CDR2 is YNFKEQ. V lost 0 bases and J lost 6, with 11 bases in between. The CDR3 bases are TGTGCCAGCAGCCAAGACAGGGGATCGCCTGAAGCTTTCTTT. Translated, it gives CASSQDRGSPEAFF.

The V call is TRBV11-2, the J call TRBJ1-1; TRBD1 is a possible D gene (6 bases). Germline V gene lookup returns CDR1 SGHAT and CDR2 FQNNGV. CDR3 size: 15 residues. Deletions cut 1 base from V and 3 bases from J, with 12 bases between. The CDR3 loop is CASSLANRVDTEAFF. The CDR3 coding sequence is TGTGCCAGCAGCTTAGCAAACAGGGTGGACACTGAAGCTTTCTTT. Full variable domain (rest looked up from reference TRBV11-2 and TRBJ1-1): EAGVAQSPRYKIIEKRQSVAFWCNPISGHATLYWYQQILGQGPKLLIQFQNNGVVDDSQLPKDRFSAERLKGVDSTLKIQPAKLEDSAVYLCASSLANRVDTEAFFGQGTRLTVV.

The CDR3 DNA is TGTGCCAGCAGTTACTCAATGCGCCAGGGGGCGAGTGAAGCTTTCTTT. Protein product: CASSYSMRQGASEAFF. The V and J genes are TRBV6-5 and TRBJ1-1, with 8 bases identical to TRBD1. Trimming cost V 0 bases and J 7 bases; bases outside gene matches: 10. CDR1 and CDR2 (germline): MNHEY, SVGAGI. The CDR3 consists of 16 residues.

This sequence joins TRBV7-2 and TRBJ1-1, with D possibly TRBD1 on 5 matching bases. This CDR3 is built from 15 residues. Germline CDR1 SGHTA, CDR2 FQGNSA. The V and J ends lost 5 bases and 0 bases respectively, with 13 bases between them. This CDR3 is CASSPRQTMNTEAFF. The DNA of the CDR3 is TGTGCCAGCAGCCCACGACAGACTATGAACACTGAAGCTTTCTTT.

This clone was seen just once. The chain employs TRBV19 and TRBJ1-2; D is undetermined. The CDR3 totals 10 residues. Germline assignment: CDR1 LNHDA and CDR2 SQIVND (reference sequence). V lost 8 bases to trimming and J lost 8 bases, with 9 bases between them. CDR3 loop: CASGVRGYTF. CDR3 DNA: TGTGCCAGTGGGGTGCGGGGCTACACCTTC.

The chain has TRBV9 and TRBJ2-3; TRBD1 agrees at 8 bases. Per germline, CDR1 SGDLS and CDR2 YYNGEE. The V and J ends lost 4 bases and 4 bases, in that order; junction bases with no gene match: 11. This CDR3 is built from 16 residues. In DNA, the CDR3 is TGTGCCAGCAGCTCCCCCTCGGGACAGGTGTCAGATACGCAGTATTTT. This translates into CASSSPSGQVSDTQYF.

The chain's CDR3 is CSVRDTSYEQYF. The CDR3 region has the DNA TGCAGCGTTAGGGACACCTCCTACGAGCAGTACTTC. The V call is TRBV29-1, the J call TRBJ2-7; possible D gene TRBD1, 6 bases. Germline V lookup: CDR1 SQVTM, CDR2 ANQGSEA. There are 12 residues in the CDR3. Deletions cut 5 bases from V and 0 bases from J, with 8 bases between.